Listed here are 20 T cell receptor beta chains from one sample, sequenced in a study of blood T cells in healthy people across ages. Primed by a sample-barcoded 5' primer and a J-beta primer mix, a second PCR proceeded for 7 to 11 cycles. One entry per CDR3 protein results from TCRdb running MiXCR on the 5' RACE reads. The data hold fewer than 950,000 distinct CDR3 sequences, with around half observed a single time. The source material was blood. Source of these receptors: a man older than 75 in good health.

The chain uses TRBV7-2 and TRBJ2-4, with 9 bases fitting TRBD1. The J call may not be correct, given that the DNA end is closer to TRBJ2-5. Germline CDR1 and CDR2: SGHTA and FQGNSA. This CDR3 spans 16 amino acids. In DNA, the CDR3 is TGTGCCAGCAACTGGGCCCTGGGACAGGGAGGAGAGACCCAGTACTTC. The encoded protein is CASNWALGQGGETQYF.

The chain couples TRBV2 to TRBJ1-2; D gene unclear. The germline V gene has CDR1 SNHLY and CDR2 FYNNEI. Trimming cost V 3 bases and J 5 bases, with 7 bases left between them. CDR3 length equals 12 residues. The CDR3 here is CASSDQDYGYTF. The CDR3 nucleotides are TGTGCCAGCAGTGATCAGGATTATGGCTACACCTTC.

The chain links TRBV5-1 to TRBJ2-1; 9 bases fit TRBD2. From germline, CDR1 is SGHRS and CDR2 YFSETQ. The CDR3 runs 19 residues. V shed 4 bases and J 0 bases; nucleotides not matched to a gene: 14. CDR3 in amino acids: CASSRTGLASLSSYNEQFF. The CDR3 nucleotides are TGCGCCAGCAGCAGGACGGGACTAGCTTCTCTTAGCTCCTACAATGAGCAGTTCTTC.

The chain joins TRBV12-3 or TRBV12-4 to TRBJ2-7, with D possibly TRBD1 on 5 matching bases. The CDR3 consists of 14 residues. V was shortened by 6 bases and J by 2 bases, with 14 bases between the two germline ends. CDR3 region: CASSPRTRPYEQYF. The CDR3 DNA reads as TGTGCCAGCAGCCCAAGGACACGCCCCTACGAGCAGTACTTC.

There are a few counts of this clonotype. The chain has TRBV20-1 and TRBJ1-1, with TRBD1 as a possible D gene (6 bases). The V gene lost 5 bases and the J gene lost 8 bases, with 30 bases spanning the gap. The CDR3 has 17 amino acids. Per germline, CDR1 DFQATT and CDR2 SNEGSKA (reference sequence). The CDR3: CSALRPTGTTYTGEAFF. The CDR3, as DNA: TGCAGTGCTCTCCGACCCACCGGGACAACATACACTGGGGAAGCTTTCTTT.

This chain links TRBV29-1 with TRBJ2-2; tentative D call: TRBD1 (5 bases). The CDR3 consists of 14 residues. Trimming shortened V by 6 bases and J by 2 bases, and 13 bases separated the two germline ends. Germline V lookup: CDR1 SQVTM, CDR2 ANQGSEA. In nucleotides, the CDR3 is TGCAGCGTCGACCAGGGATCAAACACCGGGGAGCTGTTTTTT. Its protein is CSVDQGSNTGELFF.

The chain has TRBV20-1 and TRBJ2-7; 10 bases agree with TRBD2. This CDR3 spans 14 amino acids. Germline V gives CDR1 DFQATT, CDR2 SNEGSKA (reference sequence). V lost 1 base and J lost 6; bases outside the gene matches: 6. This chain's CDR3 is CSARATSGTVEQYF. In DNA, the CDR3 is TGCAGTGCTAGAGCCACTAGCGGGACGGTCGAGCAGTACTTC.

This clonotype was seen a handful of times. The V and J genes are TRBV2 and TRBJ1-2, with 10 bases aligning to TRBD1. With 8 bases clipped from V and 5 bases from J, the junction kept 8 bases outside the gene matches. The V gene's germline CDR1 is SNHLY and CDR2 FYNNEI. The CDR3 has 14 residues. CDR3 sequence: CASGQGEVGYGYTF. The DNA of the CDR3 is TGTGCCAGCGGACAGGGGGAAGTTGGGTATGGCTACACCTTC.

CDR3: CSARPTGATILAKNIQYF. The CDR3 coding sequence is TGCAGTGCTCGGCCGACAGGGGCAACCATACTAGCCAAAAACATTCAGTACTTC. V and J are TRBV20-1 and TRBJ2-4, with TRBD1 matching 8 bases. The V segment lost 5 bases and the J segment 0 bases; nucleotides outside the gene matches: 15. The CDR3 has 18 amino acids. Germline CDR1 and CDR2: DFQATT and SNEGSKA (reference sequence).

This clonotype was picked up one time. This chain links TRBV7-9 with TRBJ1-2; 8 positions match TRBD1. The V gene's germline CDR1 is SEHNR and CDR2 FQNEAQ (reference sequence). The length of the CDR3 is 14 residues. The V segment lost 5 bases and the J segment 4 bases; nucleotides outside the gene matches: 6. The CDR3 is CASSPRGQAYGYTF. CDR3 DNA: TGTGCCAGCAGCCCCCGGGGACAGGCCTATGGCTACACCTTC.

DNA of the CDR3: TGTGCCAGCAGCTTAGCGACACAAAAGGGGACTGAAGCTTTCTTT. This sequence encodes CASSLATQKGTEAFF. The chain couples TRBV7-2 to TRBJ1-1, with a possible D match to TRBD1 (5 bases). This CDR3 is built from 15 residues. The germline V gene has CDR1 SGHTA and CDR2 FQGNSA. Trimming cost V 0 bases and J 5 bases, with 13 bases left between them.

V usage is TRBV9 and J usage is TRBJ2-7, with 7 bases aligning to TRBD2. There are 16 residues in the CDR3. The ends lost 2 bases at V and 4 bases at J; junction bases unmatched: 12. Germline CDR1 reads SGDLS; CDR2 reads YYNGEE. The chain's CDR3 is CASSVGSSGALYEQYF. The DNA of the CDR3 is TGTGCCAGCAGCGTCGGAAGCAGCGGGGCATTATACGAGCAGTACTTC.

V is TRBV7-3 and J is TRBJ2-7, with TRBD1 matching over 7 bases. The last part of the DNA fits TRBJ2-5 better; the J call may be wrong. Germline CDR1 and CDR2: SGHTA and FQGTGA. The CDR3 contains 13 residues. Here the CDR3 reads CASSTRQGGTQYF. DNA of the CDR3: TGTGCCAGCAGCACCCGACAGGGCGGGACCCAGTACTTC.

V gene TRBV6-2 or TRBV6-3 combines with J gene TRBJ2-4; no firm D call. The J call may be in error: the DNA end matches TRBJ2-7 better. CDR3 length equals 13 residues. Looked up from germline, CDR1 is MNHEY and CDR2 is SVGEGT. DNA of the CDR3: TGTGCCAGCAGTTACGGGGTTGGGGACGAGCAGTACTTC. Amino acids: CASSYGVGDEQYF.

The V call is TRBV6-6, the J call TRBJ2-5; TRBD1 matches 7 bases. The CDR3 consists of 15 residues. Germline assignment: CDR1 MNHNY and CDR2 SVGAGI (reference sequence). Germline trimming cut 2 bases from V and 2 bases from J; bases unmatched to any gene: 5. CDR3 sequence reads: CASSYTRTGQETQYF. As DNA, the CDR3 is TGTGCCAGCAGTTACACGCGGACAGGTCAAGAGACCCAGTACTTC.

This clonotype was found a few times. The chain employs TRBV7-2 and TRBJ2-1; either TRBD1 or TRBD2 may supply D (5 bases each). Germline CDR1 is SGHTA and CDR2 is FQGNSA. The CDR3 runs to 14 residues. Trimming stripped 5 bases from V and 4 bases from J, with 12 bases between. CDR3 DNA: TGTGCCAGCAGCCCGGGACGCCTTTACAATGAGCAGTTCTTC. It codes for CASSPGRLYNEQFF.

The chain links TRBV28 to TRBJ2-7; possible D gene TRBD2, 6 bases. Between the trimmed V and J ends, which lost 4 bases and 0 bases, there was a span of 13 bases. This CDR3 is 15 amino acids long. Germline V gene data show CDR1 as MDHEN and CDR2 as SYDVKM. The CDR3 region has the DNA TGTGCCAGCAGTTCTCCGGGAGCCATCTCCTACGAGCAGTACTTC. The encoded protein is CASSSPGAISYEQYF.

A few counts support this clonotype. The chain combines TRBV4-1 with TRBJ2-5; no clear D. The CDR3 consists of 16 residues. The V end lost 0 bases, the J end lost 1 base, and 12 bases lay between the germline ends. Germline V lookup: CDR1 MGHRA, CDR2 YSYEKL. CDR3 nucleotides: TGCGCCAGCAGCCAAGATCTCGGCCCAGCCCAAGAGACCCAGTACTTC. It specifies CASSQDLGPAQETQYF.

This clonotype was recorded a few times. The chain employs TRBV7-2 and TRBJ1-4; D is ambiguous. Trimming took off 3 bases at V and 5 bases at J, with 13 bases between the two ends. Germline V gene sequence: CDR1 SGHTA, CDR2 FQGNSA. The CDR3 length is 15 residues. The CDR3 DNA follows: TGTGCCAGCAGCTTGTCTAGCGTCCCGAATGAAAAACTGTTTTTT. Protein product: CASSLSSVPNEKLFF.

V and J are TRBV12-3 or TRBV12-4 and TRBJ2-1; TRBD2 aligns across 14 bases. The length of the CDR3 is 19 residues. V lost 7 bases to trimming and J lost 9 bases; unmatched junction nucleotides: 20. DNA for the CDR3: TGTGCCAGCACGGTTTTGGGACTAGCGGGAGTATTGGCTGGCAGTGAGCAGTTCTTC. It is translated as CASTVLGLAGVLAGSEQFF.